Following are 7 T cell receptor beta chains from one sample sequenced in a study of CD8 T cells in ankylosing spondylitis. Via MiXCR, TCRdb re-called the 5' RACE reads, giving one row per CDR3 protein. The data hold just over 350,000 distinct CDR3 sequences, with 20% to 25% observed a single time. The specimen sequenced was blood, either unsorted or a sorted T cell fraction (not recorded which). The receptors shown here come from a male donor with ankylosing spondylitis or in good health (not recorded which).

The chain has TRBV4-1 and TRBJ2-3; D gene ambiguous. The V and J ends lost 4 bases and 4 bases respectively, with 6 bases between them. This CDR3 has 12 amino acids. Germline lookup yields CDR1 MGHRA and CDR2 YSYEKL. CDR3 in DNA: TGCGCCAGCAGCCCCAGTCCAGATACGCAGTATTTT. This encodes CASSPSPDTQYF.

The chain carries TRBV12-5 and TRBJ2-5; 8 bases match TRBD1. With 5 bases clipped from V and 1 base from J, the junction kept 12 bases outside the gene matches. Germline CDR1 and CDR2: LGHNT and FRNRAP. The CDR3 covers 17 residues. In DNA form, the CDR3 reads TGTGCTAGTGGTAAAACAGGGGGAAAGGGGCCCCAAGAGACCCAGTACTTC. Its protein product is CASGKTGGKGPQETQYF.

CDR3 sequence reads: CASTQTPNEQFF. The CDR3, as DNA: TGTGCCAGCACCCAAACCCCCAATGAGCAGTTCTTC. This chain connects TRBV7-2 to TRBJ2-1; D unresolved. The V gene lost 7 bases and the J gene lost 6 bases, with 10 bases spanning the gap. There are 12 residues in the CDR3. From germline, CDR1 is SGHTA and CDR2 FQGNSA. Combining the CDR3 with reference TRBV7-2 and TRBJ2-1 gives the whole variable domain GAGVSQSPSNKVTEKGKDVELRCDPISGHTALYWYRQSLGQGLEFLIYFQGNSAPDKSGLPSDRFSAERTGGSVSTLTIQRTQQEDSAVYLCASTQTPNEQFFGPGTRLTVL.

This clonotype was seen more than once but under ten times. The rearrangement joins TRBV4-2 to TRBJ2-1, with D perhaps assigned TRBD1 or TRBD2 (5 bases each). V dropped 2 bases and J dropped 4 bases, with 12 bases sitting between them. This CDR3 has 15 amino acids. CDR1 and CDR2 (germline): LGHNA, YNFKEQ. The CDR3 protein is CASSQTTGRYNEQFF. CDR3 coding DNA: TGTGCCAGCAGCCAAACGACGGGACGGTACAATGAGCAGTTCTTC.

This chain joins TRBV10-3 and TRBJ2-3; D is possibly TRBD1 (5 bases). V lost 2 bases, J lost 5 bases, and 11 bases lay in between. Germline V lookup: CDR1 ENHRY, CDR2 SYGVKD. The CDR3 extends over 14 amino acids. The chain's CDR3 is CAISEDGAVDTQYF. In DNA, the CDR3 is TGTGCCATCAGTGAGGATGGGGCCGTAGATACGCAGTATTTT.

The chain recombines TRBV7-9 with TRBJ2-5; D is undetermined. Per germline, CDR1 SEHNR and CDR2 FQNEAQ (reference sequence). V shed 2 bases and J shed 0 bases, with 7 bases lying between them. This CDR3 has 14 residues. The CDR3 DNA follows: TGTGCCAGCAGCTTATCGGGCCACCAAGAGACCCAGTACTTC. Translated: CASSLSGHQETQYF. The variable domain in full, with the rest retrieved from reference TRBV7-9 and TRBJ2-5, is DTGVSQNPRHKITKRGQNVTFRCDPISEHNRLYWYRQTLGQGPEFLTYFQNEAQLEKSRLLSDRFSAERPKGSFSTLEIQRTEQGDSAMYLCASSLSGHQETQYFGPGTRLLVL.

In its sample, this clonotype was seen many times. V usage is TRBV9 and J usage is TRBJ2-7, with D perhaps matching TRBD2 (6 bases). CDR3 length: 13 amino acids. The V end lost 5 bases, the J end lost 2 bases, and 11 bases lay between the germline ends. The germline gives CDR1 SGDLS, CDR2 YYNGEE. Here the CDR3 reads CASSSGLTYEQYF. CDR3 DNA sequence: TGTGCCAGCAGTTCGGGACTGACCTACGAGCAGTACTTC.